These 25 T cell receptor beta chains share one sample of origin, sequenced in a study of blood T cell repertoires in COVID-19. Here immunoSEQ multiplex PCR was the method, and the copy in TCRdb shows in-frame clones only, minus some. Here the sample spans 150,000 or so clones, about 90% being singletons. Sequencing was performed on PBMCs or T cells enriched from blood (not recorded which). The receptors stem from a woman aged 45 to 65 who had recovered from COVID-19.

This clone has more than one count but fewer than ten. The CDR3 here is CASSVLGGHPGELFF. The CDR3 nucleotides are TGTGCCAGCAGCGTCTTAGGGGGCCATCCAGGGGAGCTGTTTTTT. The chain recombines TRBV7-3 with TRBJ2-2; 7 bases map to TRBD1. The CDR3 is 15 residues long. Germline V gene data show CDR1 as SGHTA and CDR2 as FQGTGA. Losses at the gene ends were 5 bases for V and 8 bases for J; bases not matched to a gene: 11.

V usage is TRBV18 and J usage is TRBJ2-7; 8 nucleotides align to TRBD1. There are 15 residues in the CDR3. With V trimmed by 1 base and J by 3 bases, 5 bases remained unmatched. In germline, CDR1 is KGHSH, CDR2 LQKENI. CDR3 coding DNA: TGTGCCAGCTCACCACGCCCGGGACAGGTCTACGAGCAGTACTTC. Amino acid sequence: CASSPRPGQVYEQYF.

The chain carries TRBV6-2 or TRBV6-3 and TRBJ1-1, with TRBD1 as a possible D gene (6 bases). Germline CDR1 is MNHEY and CDR2 is SVGEGT. V lost 6 bases to trimming and J lost 1 base, with 21 bases between them. The CDR3 length is 17 residues. The CDR3 DNA is TGTGCCAGCAGCCGCCTCTACAGGGTCGAGCCGAACACTGAAGCTTTCTTT. It codes for CASSRLYRVEPNTEAFF.

The sample holds one count of this clone. V gene TRBV2 combines with J gene TRBJ2-1; 11 nucleotides agree with TRBD2. V was pared by 2 bases and J by 7 bases, with 16 bases of the junction left unmatched. Germline CDR1 reads SNHLY; CDR2 reads FYNNEI. CDR3 size: 19 residues. CDR3 amino acids: CASSELFRIAGGGGNEQFF. The CDR3 nucleotides are TGTGCCAGCAGTGAACTCTTTCGGATAGCGGGAGGGGGTGGGAATGAGCAGTTCTTC.

The chain couples TRBV2 to TRBJ2-7, with TRBD1 identical over 10 bases. CDR3 length equals 14 residues. V trimming: 11 bases; J trimming: 4 bases; junction bases outside the gene matches: 11. Germline-derived CDR1 and CDR2 are SNHLY and FYNNEI. CDR3 region: CASKPGTGVYEQYF. The CDR3 bases are TGTGCCTCGAAACCTGGGACAGGGGTTTACGAGCAGTACTTC. Using reference TRBV2 and TRBJ2-7 for the parts outside the CDR3, the full variable domain is EPEVTQTPSHQVTQMGQEVILRCVPISNHLYFYWYRQILGQKVEFLVSFYNNEISEKSEIFDDQFSVERPDGSNFTLKIRSTKLEDSAMYFCASKPGTGVYEQYFGPGTRLTVT.

The CDR3 region is CASRSGPRAVNTEAFF. In DNA form, the CDR3 reads TGTGCCAGCAGATCAGGGCCCAGGGCTGTGAACACTGAAGCTTTCTTT. The J gene is TRBJ1-1, the V gene TRBV7-8; D is perhaps TRBD1 (5 bases). Germline V gene data show CDR1 as SGHVS and CDR2 as FQNEAQ. There are 16 residues in the CDR3. V was trimmed by 6 bases and J by 0 bases, leaving 17 bases between them. The whole variable domain, remainder taken from reference TRBV7-8 and TRBJ1-1, is GAGVSQSPRYKVAKRGQDVALRCDPISGHVSLFWYQQALGQGPEFLTYFQNEAQLDKSGLPSDRFFAERPEGSVSTLKIQRTQQEDSAVYLCASRSGPRAVNTEAFFGQGTRLTVV.

V usage is TRBV29-1 and J usage is TRBJ1-1; 7 nucleotides line up with TRBD1. The CDR3 totals 12 residues. Germline CDR1 and CDR2: SQVTM and ANQGSEA. The J segment lost 4 bases and the V segment lost 5 bases, leaving 4 bases of the junction unmatched. The CDR3 DNA reads as TGCAGCGTTATACAGGGGCGCACTGAAGCTTTCTTT. Its translation is CSVIQGRTEAFF.

V and J are TRBV7-2 and TRBJ2-7, with 8 bases that match TRBD2. The CDR3 runs to 17 residues. CDR1 SGHTA and CDR2 FQGNSA come from the germline V gene. The J segment lost 0 bases and the V segment lost 1 base, leaving 8 bases of the junction unmatched. The CDR3 here is CASSLDGLAGYSYEQYF. The CDR3 nucleotides read TGTGCCAGCAGCTTAGATGGCCTAGCGGGTTACTCCTACGAGCAGTACTTC.

This clone was detected once. V and J are TRBV30 and TRBJ2-1; a weak D match, TRBD2 (5 bases). The CDR3 totals 15 residues. V lost 0 bases and J 2 bases, leaving 11 bases between the germline ends. Per germline, CDR1 GTSNPN and CDR2 SVGIG (reference sequence). As DNA, the CDR3 is TGTGCCTGGAGTGTAATGGGGAGCCCCTACAATGAGCAGTTCTTC. Residues: CAWSVMGSPYNEQFF.

This rearrangement joins TRBV6-6 to TRBJ1-5; a weak D match, TRBD1 (6 bases). The CDR3 is 14 amino acids. CDR1 is MNHNY, CDR2 SVGAGI, per germline (reference sequence). V was clipped by 5 bases and J by 1 base, with 9 bases between them. The CDR3 region has the DNA TGTGCCAGCAGTCCAACAGGGAGCAATCAGCCCCAGCATTTT. Its translation is CASSPTGSNQPQHF.

This CDR3 is CASSWGSLTDTQYF. CDR3 DNA: TGTGCCAGCAGCTGGGGCTCCTTAACAGATACGCAGTATTTT. The chain joins TRBV5-6 to TRBJ2-3, with D possibly being TRBD1 (5 bases). In germline, CDR1 is SGHDT, CDR2 YYEEEE. Trimming cost V 3 bases and J 3 bases, with 11 bases left between them. This CDR3 spans 14 amino acids.

This chain joins TRBV19 and TRBJ1-5, with 7 bases matching TRBD1. CDR1 is LNHDA and CDR2 is SQIVND in the germline V gene (reference sequence). The junction had 2 bases not matched to a gene; V was cut back by 4 bases and J by 2 bases. The CDR3 is 14 amino acids. The CDR3 DNA follows: TGTGCCAGTAGTACAGGGGGTGGCAATCAGCCCCAGCATTTT. It codes for CASSTGGGNQPQHF.

This chain joins TRBV11-2 and TRBJ2-3; 11 positions match TRBD2. The trim removed 6 bases at V and 3 bases at J, leaving 8 bases unmatched. Germline V CDR1 and CDR2: SGHAT, FQNNGV. The length of the CDR3 is 16 residues. In DNA form, the CDR3 reads TGTGCCAGCAGTCCACTAGCGGGAGCGGGAACAGATACGCAGTATTTT. Its protein is CASSPLAGAGTDTQYF.

This clone has only a few counts. The rearrangement links TRBV11-3 to TRBJ2-1, with TRBD1 matching over 8 bases. CDR3 length equals 15 residues. Per germline, CDR1 SGHNT and CDR2 YENEEA. V trimming: 0 bases; J trimming: 7 bases; junction bases outside the gene matches: 5. Written as DNA, the CDR3 is TGTGCCAGCAGCTTAGAGTCCTACAGGGGGAATGAGCAGTTCTTC. It specifies CASSLESYRGNEQFF.

The chain uses TRBV18 and TRBJ2-2; D is undetermined. Trimming removed 3 bases at V and 5 bases at J, with 10 bases between. Germline CDR1 and CDR2: KGHSH and LQKENI. The CDR3 contains 14 residues. CDR3 DNA sequence: TGTGCCAGCTCACCGAACTATGGAACCGGGGAGCTGTTTTTT. Its protein is CASSPNYGTGELFF.

The chain joins TRBV15 to TRBJ2-7; 9 bases match TRBD1. Trimming removed 7 bases from V and 7 bases from J; junction bases left unmatched: 8. Germline CDR1 and CDR2: LNHNV and YYDKDF (reference sequence). The CDR3 loop spans 13 amino acids. The CDR3 loop reads CATNPGQGMEQYF. CDR3 sequence (DNA): TGTGCCACCAACCCGGGACAGGGAATGGAGCAGTACTTC.

J is TRBJ2-6 and V is TRBV24-1, with 11 nucleotides matching TRBD1. Germline V CDR1 and CDR2: KGHDR, SFDVKD. J was trimmed by 2 bases and V by 2 bases; bases with no gene match: 16. The CDR3 is made up of 22 amino acids. The CDR3 protein is CATSDSASRDRGFITGANVLTF. The CDR3 coding sequence is TGTGCCACCAGTGATTCCGCTTCCCGGGACAGGGGGTTCATCACTGGGGCCAACGTCCTGACTTTC.

The V gene is TRBV27, the J gene TRBJ1-2; 7 bases are a match to TRBD1. Losses at the gene ends were 5 bases for V and 7 bases for J; bases not matched to a gene: 10. Germline V lookup: CDR1 MNHEY, CDR2 SMNVEV (reference sequence). The CDR3 is made up of 14 amino acids. DNA for the CDR3: TGTGCCAGCAGTCCAGACAGGGTTTTGGCTGGCTACACCTTC. It specifies CASSPDRVLAGYTF.

The chain joins TRBV7-9 to TRBJ1-5, with unresolved D. The germline V gene encodes CDR1 SEHNR and CDR2 FQNEAQ (reference sequence). Trimming removed 2 bases from V and 0 bases from J, with 8 bases in between. CDR3 size: 15 residues. The CDR3 reads CASSLTGNSNQPQHF. Written as DNA, the CDR3 is TGTGCCAGCAGCTTAACCGGGAATAGCAATCAGCCCCAGCATTTT.

The chain recombines TRBV19 with TRBJ2-2; tentatively, D is TRBD1 (6 bases). Trimming removed 6 bases at V and 4 bases at J, with 15 bases between. The CDR3 runs to 15 residues. CDR1 is LNHDA, CDR2 SQIVND, per germline (reference sequence). This chain's CDR3 is CASRVQGRGTGELFF. CDR3 coding DNA: TGTGCCAGTAGAGTACAGGGTCGGGGCACCGGGGAGCTGTTTTTT.

The gene calls are TRBV6-5 and TRBJ2-7; 8 bases agree with TRBD1. The CDR3 extends over 12 amino acids. Germline V gives CDR1 MNHEY, CDR2 SVGAGI. The DNA for the CDR3 is TGTACGCTGGGGACAGGTTCCTACGAGCAGTACTTC. Its translation is CTLGTGSYEQYF.

The rearrangement uses TRBV14 and TRBJ2-1; unclear D gene. The CDR3 contains 13 residues. Trimming pared 4 bases from V and 6 bases from J, leaving 10 bases between. Looked up from germline, CDR1 is SGHDN and CDR2 is FVKESK. The CDR3 spells CASSLATINEQFF. CDR3 nucleotide sequence: TGTGCCAGCAGCCTCGCTACCATCAATGAGCAGTTCTTC.

This chain connects TRBV29-1 to TRBJ1-2; D is unresolved. This CDR3 has 13 amino acids. Per germline, CDR1 SQVTM and CDR2 ANQGSEA. The V end lost 3 bases, the J end lost 7 bases, and 15 bases lay between the germline ends. The DNA for the CDR3 is TGCAGCGTTGAGAGGCAGTCGGGAGGTGGCTACACCTTC. Its translation is CSVERQSGGGYTF.

The J gene is TRBJ1-2, the V gene TRBV6-6; weak D call: TRBD1 (5 bases). Trimming removed 6 bases at V and 0 bases at J, with 17 bases between. The CDR3 length is 16 residues. The germline CDR1 and CDR2 sequences are MNHNY and SVGAGI (reference sequence). CDR3 protein: CASRSWGFKANYGYTF. The CDR3 DNA follows: TGTGCCAGCAGGTCTTGGGGCTTCAAAGCTAACTATGGCTACACCTTC.

The chain employs TRBV18 and TRBJ2-5; the D gene is possibly TRBD2 (5 bases). V was clipped by 0 bases and J by 4 bases, with 9 bases between them. This CDR3 comprises 14 residues. CDR1 and CDR2 (germline): KGHSH, LQKENI. The CDR3 is CASSPPRVVETQYF. In DNA form, the CDR3 reads TGTGCCAGCTCACCACCGAGGGTAGTAGAGACCCAGTACTTC.